Shown below are 26 T cell receptor beta chains from a single sample sequenced in a study of beta chain features in type 1 diabetes (dated by TCRdb to the late 2010s). The library relied on the immunoSEQ multiplex PCR assay. All of the isolated RNA was reverse transcribed with the High Capacity cDNA Reverse Transcription Kit, so expressed TCRB transcripts were sequenced. TCRdb mirrors the immuneACCESS table, restricted to in-frame sequences. Some clones are absent from its copies; in checked studies, under half trace to an unresolved V gene, and the reason for the others is unknown. For this sample the table gives 600,000 to 650,000 clones, of which roughly a sixth were detected only once. Approximately 0.093% of the sample comes from the top ten. Sequenced material: naive CD4+ T cells from blood. The intended sense of this specimen's cell subset or site label: true naive CD4+ T cells. These receptors were obtained from a man in his late teens or twenties in good health.

A few counts support this clone. The chain employs TRBV29-1 and TRBJ2-7; 8 nucleotides align to TRBD1. The trim removed 4 bases at V and 0 bases at J, leaving 5 bases unmatched. The germline V gene encodes CDR1 SQVTM and CDR2 ANQGSEA. The CDR3 has 14 amino acids. CDR3 DNA sequence: TGCAGCGTTGTGACAGGGGTTTTCTCCTACGAGCAGTACTTC. This codes for CSVVTGVFSYEQYF.

The chain combines TRBV6-5 with TRBJ1-1, with unresolved D. CDR1 MNHEY and CDR2 SVGAGI come from the germline V gene. The CDR3 runs 14 residues. Deletions cut 5 bases from V and 6 bases from J, with 16 bases between. CDR3 DNA: TGTGCCAGCAGTGCTCGACGGCTGATTTCTGAAGCTTTCTTT. Encoded protein: CASSARRLISEAFF.

The chain is built from TRBV15 and TRBJ2-3; D remains ambiguous. Between the trimmed V and J ends, which lost 1 base and 4 bases, there was a span of 15 bases. The CDR3 loop spans 16 amino acids. Germline-derived CDR1 and CDR2 are LNHNV and YYDKDF (reference sequence). CDR3: CATSRGPALGADTQYF. Written as DNA, the CDR3 is TGTGCCACCAGCAGAGGCCCGGCTCTAGGCGCAGATACGCAGTATTTT.

This clone came up once. The chain combines TRBV2 with TRBJ2-7; D possibly corresponds to TRBD2 (5 bases). The CDR3 is 10 residues long. V lost 7 bases and J 5 bases, leaving 6 bases between the germline ends. Germline values: CDR1 SNHLY, CDR2 FYNNEI. CDR3 sequence: CASNGDEQYF. In DNA form, the CDR3 reads TGTGCCAGCAACGGGGACGAGCAGTACTTC.

This clone was counted a few times. This chain uses TRBV29-1 with TRBJ1-1, with 7 bases fitting TRBD1. V lost 3 bases, J lost 3 bases, and 7 bases stayed unmatched. The CDR3 covers 14 residues. Germline V gene data show CDR1 as SQVTM and CDR2 as ANQGSEA. CDR3 DNA sequence: TGCAGCGTTGATACGACAGGGAGGCACACTGAAGCTTTCTTT. Protein product: CSVDTTGRHTEAFF.

This sequence joins TRBV25-1 and TRBJ2-4; the D gene is possibly TRBD1 (5 bases). V lost 2 bases to trimming and J lost 0 bases, with 8 bases between them. Germline CDR1 and CDR2: MGHDK and SYGVNS. The CDR3 contains 15 residues. CDR3 DNA sequence: TGTGCCAGCAGTGAAGGGGCTCTAGCCAAAAACATTCAGTACTTC. This codes for CASSEGALAKNIQYF.

The rearrangement uses TRBV6-6 and TRBJ1-6, with 7 nucleotides matching TRBD1. V shed 7 bases, J shed 10 bases, and the junction held 7 bases outside the gene matches. The CDR3 is 13 amino acids. Looked up from germline, CDR1 is MNHNY and CDR2 is SVGAGI (reference sequence). In DNA, the CDR3 is TGTGCCAGCACCCACGGACAGGCATCACCCCTCCACTTT. Encoded protein: CASTHGQASPLHF.

This sequence joins TRBV6-5 and TRBJ1-2, with D unclear. Germline V gene sequence: CDR1 MNHEY, CDR2 SVGAGI. V was cut by 0 bases and J by 5 bases, with 7 bases left in between. There are 13 residues in the CDR3. The CDR3 DNA follows: TGTGCCAGCAGTTACTCGCAGAGATATGGCTACACCTTC. Amino acids: CASSYSQRYGYTF.

The chain joins TRBV12-5 to TRBJ2-2; D unclear. Looked up from germline, CDR1 is LGHNT and CDR2 is FRNRAP. This CDR3 has 15 amino acids. V gave up 1 base and J gave up 2 bases, with 8 bases separating them. Here the CDR3 reads CASGLGAPNTGELFF. For the CDR3, the DNA is TGTGCTAGTGGTTTGGGGGCCCCCAACACCGGGGAGCTGTTTTTT.

This clone was picked up a small number of times. The chain recombines TRBV4-3 with TRBJ2-1, with a weak D call TRBD1 (6 bases). The germline V and J ends were trimmed by 1 base and 7 bases, with 20 bases remaining between them. Germline CDR1 LGHNA, CDR2 YSLEER. The CDR3 loop spans 17 amino acids. CDR3 coding DNA: TGCGCCAGCAGCCAAGTAGGGCTCAGGGGCGAGTTAAATGAGCAGTTCTTC. This gives the protein CASSQVGLRGELNEQFF.

The V call is TRBV5-4, the J call TRBJ2-3; TRBD2 matches 10 bases. Germline lookup yields CDR1 SGHNT and CDR2 YYREEE (reference sequence). Trimming at V came to 1 base and at J to 10 bases, leaving 9 bases not matched to a gene. The CDR3 is 15 amino acids. CDR3 loop: CASSLLAGDPRAQYF. For the CDR3, the DNA is TGTGCCAGCAGCTTGCTAGCGGGGGATCCCCGGGCGCAGTATTTT.

In this sample, this clone turned up a few times. The rearrangement uses TRBV7-8 and TRBJ1-1, with D possibly being TRBD1 (6 bases). The germline CDR1 and CDR2 sequences are SGHVS and FQNEAQ. The germline V and J ends were trimmed by 4 bases and 8 bases, with 11 bases remaining between them. This CDR3 region has 12 residues. The CDR3 coding sequence is TGTGCCAGCAGCTCGTACGACAGGGAAGCTTTCTTT. Translated, it gives CASSSYDREAFF.

This rearrangement joins TRBV18 to TRBJ2-7; 8 bases align to TRBD2. In germline, CDR1 is KGHSH, CDR2 LQKENI. After removal of 5 bases from V and 6 bases from J, the junction contained 9 bases not matched to a gene. The CDR3 consists of 14 residues. For the CDR3, the DNA is TGTGCCAGCTCAAGAGCGGGAGCTCCTTTCGAGCAGTACTTC. Translated: CASSRAGAPFEQYF.

V is TRBV2 and J is TRBJ2-7; D may be TRBD1 (5 bases). CDR1 is SNHLY and CDR2 is FYNNEI in the germline V gene. The CDR3 consists of 15 residues. The germline V and J ends were trimmed by 7 bases and 1 base, with 17 bases remaining between them. CDR3 loop: CASKDRSGFSYEQYF. The CDR3 nucleotides are TGTGCCAGCAAGGATCGTTCAGGGTTTTCCTACGAGCAGTACTTC.

This clone was detected a few times. V gene TRBV7-9 combines with J gene TRBJ1-2; TRBD1 is a possible D gene (5 bases). This CDR3 region has 12 residues. With 1 base removed from V and 9 bases from J, the gap between germline ends came to 9 bases. Germline CDR1 reads SEHNR; CDR2 reads FQNEAQ (reference sequence). The DNA of the CDR3 is TGTGCCAGCAGCTTAGAGGTGGGGCGCTACACCTTC. As protein: CASSLEVGRYTF.

CDR3 region: CASRPDRGRYGYTF. As DNA, the CDR3 is TGTGCCAGCAGGCCTGACAGGGGTCGGTATGGCTACACCTTC. The chain is built from TRBV28 and TRBJ1-2; 8 bases are shared with TRBD1. In germline, CDR1 is MDHEN, CDR2 SYDVKM. This CDR3 spans 14 amino acids. Germline trimming cut 6 bases from V and 5 bases from J; bases unmatched to any gene: 8.

DNA for the CDR3: TGTGCCAGCAGCCGCGACAGGGCCGGGGGGACCCAGTACTTC. This gives the protein CASSRDRAGGTQYF. The chain uses TRBV7-9 and TRBJ2-5; D might be TRBD1 (7 bases). V was clipped by 5 bases and J by 7 bases, with 17 bases between them. The CDR3 sequence is 14 residues long. CDR1 and CDR2 (germline): SEHNR, FQNEAQ (reference sequence).

This clone was detected only a few times. V gene TRBV15 combines with J gene TRBJ2-7, with D maybe TRBD1 (6 bases). Germline V gene sequence: CDR1 LNHNV, CDR2 YYDKDF (reference sequence). V gave up 0 bases and J gave up 11 bases, with 17 bases separating them. The CDR3 contains 14 residues. The DNA for the CDR3 is TGTGCCACCAGCAGAGATCAAACGGACAGTCGGGAGTACTTC. Protein product: CATSRDQTDSREYF. The variable domain in full, with the rest retrieved from reference TRBV15 and TRBJ2-7, is DAMVIQNPRYQVTQFGKPVTLSCSQTLNHNVMYWYQQKSSQAPKLLFHYYDKDFNNEADTPDNFQSRRPNTSFCFLDIRSPGLGDTAMYLCATSRDQTDSREYFGPGTRLTVT.

This clone was seen at least ten times. V usage is TRBV13 and J usage is TRBJ2-7; no definite D call. The V and J ends lost 5 bases and 3 bases respectively, with 14 bases between them. CDR1 PRHDT and CDR2 FYEKMQ come from the germline V gene (reference sequence). The CDR3 has 14 residues. CDR3 coding DNA: TGTGCCAGCAGCCTTCGGACGGAAGACTACGAGCAGTACTTC. It encodes CASSLRTEDYEQYF. Based on the CDR3 plus reference TRBV13 and TRBJ2-7, the full variable domain is AAGVIQSPRHLIKEKRETATLKCYPIPRHDTVYWYQQGPGQDPQFLISFYEKMQSDKGSIPDRFSAQQFSDYHSELNMSSLELGDSALYFCASSLRTEDYEQYFGPGTRLTVT.

This clone was counted a few times. This chain uses TRBV12-5 with TRBJ2-3; D is undetermined. CDR1 and CDR2 from the germline V gene are LGHNT and FRNRAP. The germline V and J ends were trimmed by 5 bases and 11 bases, with 17 bases remaining between them. The CDR3 consists of 13 residues. CDR3 amino acids: CASGPGSAFWQYF. The CDR3 DNA sequence: TGTGCTAGTGGTCCCGGGTCAGCTTTTTGGCAGTATTTT.

The chain employs TRBV9 and TRBJ2-1, with TRBD2 matching over 7 bases. Germline trimming cut 2 bases from V and 3 bases from J; bases unmatched to any gene: 5. In germline, CDR1 is SGDLS, CDR2 YYNGEE. The CDR3 spans 15 residues. The CDR3 loop reads CASSVGTTLYNEQFF. The CDR3 nucleotides are TGTGCCAGCAGCGTCGGGACTACCCTCTACAATGAGCAGTTCTTC. The full variable domain, in which reference TRBV9 and TRBJ2-1 provide the parts outside the CDR3, is DSGVTQTPKHLITATGQRVTLRCSPRSGDLSVYWYQQSLDQGLQFLIQYYNGEERAKGNILERFSAQQFPDLHSELNLSSLELGDSALYFCASSVGTTLYNEQFFGPGTRLTVL.

For the CDR3, the DNA is TGTGCCAGCAGTCCCAGACTGGCGGGTCCTCACGAGCAGTACTTC. Translation gives CASSPRLAGPHEQYF. This chain uses TRBV7-9 with TRBJ2-7, with D perhaps TRBD2 (5 bases). Germline loops: CDR1 SEHNR, CDR2 FQNEAQ (reference sequence). The length of the CDR3 is 15 residues. V was cut by 6 bases and J by 5 bases, with 20 bases left in between.

This chain's CDR3 is CASSARDRGAYEQYF. The CDR3 DNA sequence: TGCGCCAGCAGCGCTAGGGACAGGGGAGCCTACGAGCAGTACTTC. The rearrangement links TRBV5-1 to TRBJ2-7; 10 positions agree with TRBD1. The germline V gene has CDR1 SGHRS and CDR2 YFSETQ. The CDR3 runs 15 residues. With V trimmed by 4 bases and J by 2 bases, 6 bases remained unmatched.

The chain uses TRBV7-3 and TRBJ2-6; weak D call: TRBD1 (6 bases). V was cut by 5 bases and J by 2 bases, with 10 bases left in between. The CDR3 is 15 amino acids. Germline V gene lookup returns CDR1 SGHTA and CDR2 FQGTGA. DNA for the CDR3: TGTGCCAGCAGCCCGAAGGGGGCTGGGGCCAACGTCCTGACTTTC. Protein: CASSPKGAGANVLTF. Full variable domain (outside the CDR3, taken from reference TRBV7-3 and TRBJ2-6): GAGVSQTPSNKVTEKGKYVELRCDPISGHTALYWYRQSLGQGPEFLIYFQGTGAADDSGLPNDRFFAVRPEGSVSTLKIQRTERGDSAVYLCASSPKGAGANVLTFGAGSRLTVL.

The J gene is TRBJ2-7, the V gene TRBV19; D might be TRBD1 (5 bases). The CDR3 totals 12 residues. Trimming shortened V by 6 bases and J by 5 bases, and 11 bases separated the two germline ends. Germline lookup yields CDR1 LNHDA and CDR2 SQIVND (reference sequence). This CDR3 is CASRYDRDEQYF. In DNA, the CDR3 is TGTGCCAGTAGGTATGACAGAGACGAGCAGTACTTC.

This clone was recorded a few times. V gene TRBV7-3 combines with J gene TRBJ2-1; no clear D. V shed 1 base and J shed 6 bases, with 10 bases lying between them. CDR1 and CDR2 (germline): SGHTA, FQGTGA. The CDR3 totals 14 residues. CDR3 protein: CASSLSRHSNEQFF. CDR3 bases: TGTGCCAGCAGCTTAAGTCGACACTCCAATGAGCAGTTCTTC.